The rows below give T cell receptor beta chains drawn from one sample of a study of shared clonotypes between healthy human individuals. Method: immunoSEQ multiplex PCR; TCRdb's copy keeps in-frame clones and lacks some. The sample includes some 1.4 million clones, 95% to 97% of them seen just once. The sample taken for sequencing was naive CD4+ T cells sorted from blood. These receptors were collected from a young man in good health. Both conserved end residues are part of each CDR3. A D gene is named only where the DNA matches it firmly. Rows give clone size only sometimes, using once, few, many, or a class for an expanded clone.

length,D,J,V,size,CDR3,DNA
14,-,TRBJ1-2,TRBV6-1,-,CASDGLGPAGGYTF,TGTGCCAGCGACGGGTTGGGGCCCGCGGGGGGCTACACCTTC
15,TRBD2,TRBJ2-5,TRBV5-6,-,CASSLVAGGPETQYF,TGTGCCAGCAGTTTGGTAGCGGGAGGCCCTGAGACCCAGTACTTC
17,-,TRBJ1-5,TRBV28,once,CASSSPHSPAGNQPQHF,TGTGCCAGCAGTTCCCCCCATTCGCCGGCCGGGAATCAGCCCCAGCATTTT
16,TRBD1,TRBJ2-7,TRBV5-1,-,CASKSLGGQGVYEQYF,TGCGCCAGCAAATCTTTGGGTGGGCAGGGGGTCTACGAGCAGTACTTC
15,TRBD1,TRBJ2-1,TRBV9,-,CASSVRQGRVNEQFF,TGTGCCAGCAGCGTTAGACAGGGGCGAGTCAATGAGCAGTTCTTC
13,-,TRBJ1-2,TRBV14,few,CASSQGNHYGYTF,TGTGCCAGCAGCCAAGGGAACCACTATGGCTACACCTTC
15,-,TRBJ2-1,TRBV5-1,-,CASSLAPAYSNEQFF,TGCGCCAGCAGCTTGGCCCCGGCGTACTCCAATGAGCAGTTCTTC
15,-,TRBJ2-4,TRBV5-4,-,CASSPSDGGKNIQYF,TGTGCCAGCAGCCCTAGTGACGGCGGCAAAAACATTCAGTACTTC
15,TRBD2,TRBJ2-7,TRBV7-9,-,CASSLSLAGGYEQYF,TGTGCCAGCAGCTTGAGTCTAGCGGGAGGATACGAGCAGTACTTC
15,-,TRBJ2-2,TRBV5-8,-,CAPHAGHANTGELFF,TGTGCCCCGCATGCAGGTCATGCGAACACCGGGGAGCTGTTTTTT
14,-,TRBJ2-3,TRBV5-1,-,CASSLGGSTDTQYF,TGCGCCAGCAGCTTAGGGGGGAGCACAGATACGCAGTATTTT
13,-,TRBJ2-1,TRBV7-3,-,CASSLNSGNEQFF,TGTGCCAGCAGCTTAAATTCGGGCAATGAGCAGTTCTTC
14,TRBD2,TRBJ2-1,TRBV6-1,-,CASSVAGGYNEQFF,TGTGCCAGCAGTGTCGCGGGAGGATACAATGAGCAGTTCTTC
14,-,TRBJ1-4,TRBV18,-,CASSAGSRGEKLFF,TGTGCCAGCTCAGCTGGGTCCAGGGGTGAAAAACTGTTTTTT
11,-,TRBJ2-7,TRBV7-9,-,CASSAKYEQYF,TGTGCCAGCAGCGCTAAATACGAGCAGTACTTC
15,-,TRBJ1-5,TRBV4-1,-,CASSPRWVSNQPQHF,TGCGCCAGCAGCCCTCGGTGGGTAAGCAATCAGCCCCAGCATTTT
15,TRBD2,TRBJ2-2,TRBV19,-,CASNPRGRGTGELFF,TGTGCCAGCAATCCGCGGGGGAGAGGGACCGGGGAGCTGTTTTTT
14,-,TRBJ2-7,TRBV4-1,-,CASSQDRARNEQYF,TGCGCCAGCAGCCAAGACAGGGCTCGAAACGAGCAGTACTTC
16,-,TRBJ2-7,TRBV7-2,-,CASSDASGTSFYEQYF,TGTGCCAGCAGTGACGCCTCCGGGACATCCTTCTACGAGCAGTACTTC
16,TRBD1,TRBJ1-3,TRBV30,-,CAWSVPSRQGRNTIYF,TGTGCCTGGAGTGTACCCTCTCGACAGGGGAGAAACACCATATATTTT
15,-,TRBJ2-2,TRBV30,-,CAWTIRGRPSGELFF,TGTGCCTGGACTATACGGGGCAGACCTTCCGGGGAGCTGTTTTTT
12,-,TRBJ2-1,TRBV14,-,CASSSLKLPQFF,TGTGCCAGCAGCTCTCTCAAGCTTCCCCAGTTCTTC
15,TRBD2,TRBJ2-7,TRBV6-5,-,CASSYGTSYEDEQYF,TGTGCCAGCAGTTACGGGACTAGCTACGAGGACGAGCAGTACTTC
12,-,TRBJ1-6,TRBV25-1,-,CASSQGNSPLHF,TGTGCCAGCAGTCAGGGAAATTCACCCCTCCACTTT
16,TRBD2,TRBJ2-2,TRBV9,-,CASNSASGSSVGELFF,TGTGCCAGCAACTCCGCTAGCGGGAGTAGTGTCGGGGAGCTGTTTTTT
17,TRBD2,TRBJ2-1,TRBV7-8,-,CASSRPRRGLGLREQFF,TGTGCCAGCAGCCGGCCCCGCCGGGGACTAGGGCTACGCGAGCAGTTCTTC
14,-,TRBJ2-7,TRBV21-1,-,CASSNPTGSYEQYF,TGTGCCAGCAGCAACCCGACAGGGTCCTACGAGCAGTACTTC
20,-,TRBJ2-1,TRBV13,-,CASSLEGFGTGHWSYNEQFF,TGTGCCAGCAGCTTAGAGGGGTTCGGGACGGGACATTGGTCCTACAATGAGCAGTTCTTC
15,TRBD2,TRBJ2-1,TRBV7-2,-,CASSGTSGVYNEQFF,TGTGCCAGCAGCGGGACTAGCGGGGTTTACAATGAGCAGTTCTTC
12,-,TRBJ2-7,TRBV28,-,CASRGQYREQYF,TGTGCCAGCAGGGGGCAGTATCGGGAGCAGTACTTC
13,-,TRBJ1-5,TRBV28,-,CASSSQRGQPQHF,TGTGCCAGCAGTTCTCAAAGAGGTCAGCCCCAGCATTTT
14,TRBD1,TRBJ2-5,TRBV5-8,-,CASSSGQLEETQYF,TGTGCCAGCAGCTCGGGACAGCTTGAAGAGACCCAGTACTTC
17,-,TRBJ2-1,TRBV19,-,CASSPRGGTISNNEQFF,TGTGCCAGTAGCCCTAGAGGGGGGACCATCTCCAACAATGAGCAGTTCTTC
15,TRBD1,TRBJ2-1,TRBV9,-,CASSVVGDSYNEQFF,TGTGCCAGCAGCGTAGTAGGGGACAGCTACAATGAGCAGTTCTTC
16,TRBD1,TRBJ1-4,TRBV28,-,CASSLLEDRGGEKLFF,TGTGCCAGCAGTTTACTAGAAGACAGGGGTGGAGAAAAACTGTTTTTT
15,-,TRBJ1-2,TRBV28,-,CASSLSRGGHYGYTF,TGTGCCAGCAGTTTAAGTAGGGGAGGGCACTATGGCTACACCTTC
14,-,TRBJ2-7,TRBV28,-,CASSFGVPLDEQYF,TGTGCCAGCAGTTTTGGCGTACCCCTGGACGAGCAGTACTTC
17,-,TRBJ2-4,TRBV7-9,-,CASSQLQGQLAKNIQYF,TGTGCCAGCAGCCAACTCCAAGGACAGCTAGCCAAAAACATTCAGTACTTC
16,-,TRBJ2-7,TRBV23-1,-,CASSQRQVGDSYEQYF,TGCGCCAGCAGTCAGAGACAGGTCGGGGATTCCTACGAGCAGTACTTC
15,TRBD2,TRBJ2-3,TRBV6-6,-,CASKLAGGPADTQYF,TGTGCCAGCAAATTAGCGGGAGGGCCAGCAGATACGCAGTATTTT
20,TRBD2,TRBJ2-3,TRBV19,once,CASSRASGRPGVEVTDTQYF,TGTGCCAGTAGTAGGGCTAGCGGGAGACCCGGGGTTGAGGTCACAGATACGCAGTATTTT
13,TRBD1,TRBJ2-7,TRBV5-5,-,CASSLAPGGEQYF,TGTGCCAGCAGCTTGGCACCAGGGGGCGAGCAGTACTTC
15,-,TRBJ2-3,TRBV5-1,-,CASSLGAVKTDTQYF,TGCGCCAGCAGCTTGGGAGCGGTCAAGACAGATACGCAGTATTTT
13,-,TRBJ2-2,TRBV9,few,CASSVSSTGELFF,TGTGCCAGCAGCGTATCCTCCACCGGGGAGCTGTTTTTT
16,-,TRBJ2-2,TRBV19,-,CASSIPVALNTGELFF,TGTGCCAGTAGTATCCCCGTTGCCCTGAACACCGGGGAGCTGTTTTTT
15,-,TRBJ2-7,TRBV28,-,CASSLDGHVTYEQYF,TGTGCCAGCAGTTTAGACGGCCATGTTACCTACGAGCAGTACTTC
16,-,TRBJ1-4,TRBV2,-,CASRGHQAATNEKLFF,TGTGCCAGCAGGGGACACCAAGCCGCAACTAATGAAAAACTGTTTTTT
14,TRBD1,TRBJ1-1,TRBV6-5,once,CASSNRQGEAEAFF,TGTGCCAGCAGTAATCGACAGGGGGAAGCTGAAGCTTTCTTT
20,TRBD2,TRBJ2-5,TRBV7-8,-,CASSPQGLAGVVKRQETQYF,TGTGCCAGCAGCCCCCAGGGACTAGCGGGAGTGGTGAAGAGACAAGAGACCCAGTACTTC
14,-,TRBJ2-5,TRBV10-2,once,CASSESTLGVTQYF,TGCGCCAGCAGTGAGTCGACCCTTGGAGTGACCCAGTACTTC
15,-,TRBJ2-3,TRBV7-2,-,CASSKRESPTDTQYF,TGTGCCAGCAGTAAGAGGGAGTCCCCCACAGATACGCAGTATTTT
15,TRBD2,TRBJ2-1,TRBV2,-,CASNFDRGRINEQFF,TGTGCCAGCAATTTTGACCGCGGGAGGATCAATGAGCAGTTCTTC
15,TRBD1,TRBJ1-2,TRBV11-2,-,CASSWGTETGYGYTF,TGTGCCAGCAGCTGGGGGACAGAAACGGGATATGGCTACACCTTC
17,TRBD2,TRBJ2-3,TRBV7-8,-,CASSFPKREKMADTQYF,TGTGCCAGCAGCTTTCCGAAGCGGGAGAAAATGGCAGATACGCAGTATTTT
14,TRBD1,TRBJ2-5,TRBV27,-,CASSLSSPGGTQYF,TGTGCCAGCAGTTTAAGTAGCCCAGGGGGGACCCAGTACTTC
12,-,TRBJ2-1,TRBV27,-,CASSQTRTEQFF,TGTGCCAGCAGTCAAACTAGGACTGAGCAGTTCTTC
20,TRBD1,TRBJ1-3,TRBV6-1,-,CASSEGVRTGGVWVGNTIYF,TGTGCCAGCAGTGAAGGGGTCAGGACAGGGGGCGTGTGGGTCGGAAACACCATATATTTT
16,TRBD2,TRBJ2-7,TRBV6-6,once,CASSSGGGKSSYEQYF,TGTGCCAGCAGTTCCGGGGGGGGGAAAAGCTCCTACGAGCAGTACTTC
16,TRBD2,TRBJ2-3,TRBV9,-,CASSPPQRGGTDTQYF,TGTGCCAGCAGCCCCCCCCAGCGGGGGGGCACAGATACGCAGTATTTT